This T cell receptor (beta chain) was documented in a study of T cells in Graves' hyperthyroidism and ophthalmopathy (dated by TCRdb to about 2019). Background for the entire study: A discovery cohort of around 100 patients, about 43 with Graves' ophthalmopathy and fewer than 65 with stable Graves' hyperthyroidism, was used to find distinguishing TCR V-J signatures. The approximately 95 discovery patients were divided at random into training and test sets in a 7:3 ratio. Following sampling, methimazole starting at 30 mg daily was given to hyperthyroidism patients, and high-dose intravenous methylprednisolone was given to ophthalmopathy patients. In about six Graves' hyperthyroidism patients, the study also compared T-cell repertoires from thyroid tissue with T-cell repertoires from blood. Prospective prediction of ophthalmopathy was tested in an independent validation cohort consisting of 18 hyperthyroidism patients and some 16 patients who later progressed to ophthalmopathy. The paper reports TCR Vbeta CDR3 sequencing of fewer than 150 peripheral blood samples: under 45 ophthalmopathy, approximately 74 hyperthyroidism and 17 progressor patients. What the work shows at the level of the full study, not this receptor alone: In validation, progression to ophthalmopathy was predicted by the model with 70% to 71% sensitivity and roughly 72% specificity, a median of about 6.4 months before onset. Blood samples also contained most of the expanded thyroid clonotypes (frequency above 0.001), which suggests that blood repertoires may reflect thyroid immune responses. In cross-validation, a model built on a 13 V-J signature told ophthalmopathy apart from stable hyperthyroidism with under 90% sensitivity and roughly 81% specificity, and in testing the same model reached 80%/75%. No statistical method was used to fix the sample size in advance, and group allocation was not hidden from the investigators.

At the junction V is shortened by 3 bases and J by 8 bases, with 13 bases in between. CDR1 and CDR2 are drawn from the germline V gene (reference sequence): MNHEY, SMNVEV. From its cysteine to its phenylalanine, the CDR3 spans 13 amino acids. CDR3 DNA only is kept here, 39 bases in frame from base 1. Turning to this clonotype: It has no known antigen specificity. No clone much larger than this one lies a single base away; base qualities are absent.

Any patient with an uncontrolled infection, another autoimmune disease, pregnancy or lactation was excluded. Diagnoses relied on clinical symptoms, serum thyroxine and TRAb, thyroid ultrasound and orbital computed tomography. Total RNA was extracted using Trizol reagent, and RNA quality was assessed on an Agilent 2100 Bioanalyzer. Amplification of TCR beta CDR3 regions was carried out from RNA transcripts. For the first round of RT-PCR on the TCR CDR3, the HTBI primer set was used together with the Qiagen OneStep RT-PCR kit. Libraries were constructed in a second round of multiplex PCR, after which size selection and purification were performed. Sequencing of the libraries was done on an Illumina HiSeq2000 using paired-end 100 bp reads. The original methods were these. SOAPnuke was used to process the raw data, removing reads that contained adapters or uncalled bases, had a mean Phred below 15, or lacked an exact match to the constant primer or identifier. High-quality paired reads were merged using COPE v1.2.5, and each unique nucleotide sequence was defined as a clonotype. MiTCR v1.1 was used to align clonotypes to the IMGT TRBV, TRBD and TRBJ reference segments. The analysis included only V-J combinations with a frequency above 0.0001, which together covered 99% to 99.2% of the repertoires. A TCS score was defined as the ratio between F50 (clonal expansion) and ExV (chaos), using BLOSUM62-based TCRdist between CDR3 peptides within each V-J. Welch's t-statistics and random forest reduced around 520 V-J features to about 12, which were used in a naive Bayes classifier (R e1071). The Morisita-Horn index was used to measure how similar the thyroid and blood repertoires were. TCRdb passed the public sequencing reads through fastp at Q25 and MiXCR, retaining productive beta sequences. Merged by CDR3 protein, the rows form single entries marked with the most common genes and DNA. It is TCRdb's table, rather than the study itself, that gives the V and J calls and clone size. This sample lists a few hundred thousand distinct CDR3 sequences; around 50% were detected once. Of the sample, around 44% is held by the ten largest clones.

This TCR was recovered from an adult woman with Graves' disease, either hyperthyroidism or ophthalmopathy (not recorded which). Input material: peripheral blood or thyroid tissue (not recorded which). The receptor chain draws on TRBV27 and TRBJ1-2; the D gene is unclear. The bases read TGTGCCAGCAGTTTCTCTAGGGCAAGGGGCTACACCTTC. It codes for CASSFSRARGYTF.